A selection of T cell receptor beta chains follows, all from one sample in a study of T cell repertoires in cytomegalovirus infection. Antigens of these TCRs are unknown. MiXCR was run by TCRdb on the reads, yielding one entry per CDR3 protein. This sample carries 35,000 or so distinct CDR3 sequences, approximately 52% of them seen once, and the ten largest clones take approximately 90%. Sequences were derived from CD8+ T cells from cultured PBMCs, sampled from culture after CMV antigen stimulation. The receptors stem from a human donor in good health (CMV status not recorded). Some clones in this sample may be carry-over from other donors' samples. The CDR3 runs from the conserved cysteine through the conserved F or W. The D gene is left open where the match is weak. Clone size is shown for a subset of rows, as once, few, many or a class of expanded clone.

>TRBV27|few|-|TRBJ2-7
TGTGCCAGCCAGGGGGGGGTCTACGAGCAGTACTTC
CASQGGVYEQYF
>TRBV10-2|-|-|TRBJ2-1
TGCGCCACCACTAGTCGGATCTCCTACAATGAGCAGTTCTTC
CATTSRISYNEQFF
>TRBV7-3|few|TRBD2|TRBJ2-1
TGTGCCAGCAGCCTCCAGCCCCAACTAGCGGACTTCGGCGATGAGCAGTTCTTC
CASSLQPQLADFGDEQFF
>TRBV28|-|-|TRBJ2-7
TGTGCCAGCCTTGGAGGGTACGAGCAGTACTTC
CASLGGYEQYF
>TRBV12-3/TRBV12-4|-|-|TRBJ2-1
TGTGCCAGCAGTTTACCCCCGGGGGAGGTTGAGCAGTTCTTC
CASSLPPGEVEQFF
>TRBV28|-|-|TRBJ2-7
TGTGCCAGCACTGGAGGGGGCGCAGCCTACGAGCAGTACTTC
CASTGGGAAYEQYF
>TRBV7-8|-|-|TRBJ2-3
TGTGCCAGCAGCTTGAGTGCGGCAGGGAGGTCAGATACGCAGTATTTT
CASSLSAAGRSDTQYF
>TRBV28|many|-|TRBJ2-3
TGTGCCAGCACCCCCCCGATGGGCAGGCCCACAGATACGCAGTATTTT
CASTPPMGRPTDTQYF
>TRBV12-5|-|-|TRBJ1-3
TGTGCTAGTGGTTTGTCTGGGGCTGGAAACACCATATATTTT
CASGLSGAGNTIYF
>TRBV11-1|-|TRBD1|TRBJ1-1
TGTGCCAGCAGCGCCCGGACAGGGGGCGGTCTCCCTGAAGCTTTCTTT
CASSARTGGGLPEAFF
>TRBV28|-|TRBD2|TRBJ2-7
TGTGCCAGCAGTTCCTATCTAGCGGGGTCGGGAGAGCAGTACTTC
CASSSYLAGSGEQYF
>TRBV27|few|-|TRBJ2-1
TGTGCCAGCAGTGCTCCGACTAGAGGGCTGAATGAGCAGTTCTTC
CASSAPTRGLNEQFF
>TRBV7-3|few|TRBD1|TRBJ2-5
TGTGCCAGCAGCTCCGACAGGGGGGTCGGAGAGACCCAGTACTTC
CASSSDRGVGETQYF
>TRBV28|-|TRBD2|TRBJ2-1
TGTGCCAGCAGTCTCACTAGCGGGAGAAAGCTGGGTGAGCAGTTCTTC
CASSLTSGRKLGEQFF
>TRBV6-5|few|TRBD1|TRBJ1-2
TGTGCCAGCAGTTCTACAGGGGCATGGGGCTACACCTTC
CASSSTGAWGYTF
>TRBV6-6|-|-|TRBJ2-7
TGTGCCAGCAGTTACAAGGGGGGCGCGACCTACGAGCAGTACTTC
CASSYKGGATYEQYF
>TRBV27|-|TRBD1|TRBJ1-2
TGTGCCAGCAGTTTACAGGGGGCGTCATATGGCTACACCTTC
CASSLQGASYGYTF
>TRBV12-3/TRBV12-4|-|TRBD2|TRBJ2-2
TGTGCCAGCAGGTCTCGGACTAGCGGGGGTTCCAACACCGGGGAGCTGTTTTTT
CASRSRTSGGSNTGELFF
>TRBV6-6|-|-|TRBJ1-5
TGTGCCAGCATGGCGGGCAATCAGCCCCAGCATTTT
CASMAGNQPQHF
>TRBV6-1|once|-|TRBJ1-5
TGTGCCAGCAGTGAACGAGGACAGATGGTACAGCCCCAGCATTTT
CASSERGQMVQPQHF
>TRBV30|-|TRBD1|TRBJ1-2
TGTGCCTGGAGTTTTGGGACAGGGGATGGCTACACCTTC
CAWSFGTGDGYTF
>TRBV27|-|-|TRBJ1-5
TGTGCCAGCAGTCCCAATAATCAGCCCCAGCATTTT
CASSPNNQPQHF
>TRBV11-2|few|TRBD1|TRBJ1-1
TGTGCCAGCAGCTTAGGACAGGGGCTCGGCACTGAAGCTTTCTTT
CASSLGQGLGTEAFF
>TRBV7-9|few|TRBD1|TRBJ1-2
TGTGCCAGCAGCTTGGGGGACAGTATGCTAGACTATGGCTACACCTTC
CASSLGDSMLDYGYTF
>TRBV7-8|-|-|TRBJ2-7
TGTGCCAGCAGCTTAGTACGGTCCGGGAGCGGGTACGAGCAGTACTTC
CASSLVRSGSGYEQYF
>TRBV7-9|once|-|TRBJ2-1
TGTGCCTGCAGCTTGTTGGGAATGTCCACGTACAATGAGCAGTTTTTC
CACSLLGMSTYNEQFF
>TRBV27|-|TRBD2|TRBJ2-1
TGTGCCAGCAGTTACACCGCTAGCGGATACAATGAGCAGTTCTTC
CASSYTASGYNEQFF
>TRBV9|once|-|TRBJ1-2
TGTGCCAGCAGTTCAGACAACTTCTATGGCTACACCTTC
CASSSDNFYGYTF
>TRBV7-2|-|-|TRBJ2-7
TGTGCCAGCAGCTTATGGGGGAGCTCCTACGAGCAGTACTTC
CASSLWGSSYEQYF
>TRBV12-3/TRBV12-4|-|-|TRBJ1-3
TGTGCCAGCAGCACTCCCTCAGAAGCCTCTGGAAACACCATATATTTT
CASSTPSEASGNTIYF
>TRBV7-2|-|TRBD2|TRBJ2-1
TGTGCCAGCAGCTTAGCGCGGGGGAGCGCCTACAATGAGCAGTTCTTC
CASSLARGSAYNEQFF
>TRBV7-8|few|TRBD1|TRBJ1-6
TGTGCCAGCAGCTTAGCTGGGGGGACAGGGAAAATTAATTCACCCCTCCACTTT
CASSLAGGTGKINSPLHF
>TRBV7-6|few|-|TRBJ2-3
TGTGCCAGCAGCTTAGACCCCTTCGGTGCAGATACGCAGTATTTT
CASSLDPFGADTQYF
>TRBV7-9|once|-|TRBJ1-1
TGTGCCAGCAACTCAGGGGAAGGCATGAACACTGAAGCTTTCTTT
CASNSGEGMNTEAFF
>TRBV6-2/TRBV6-3|few|TRBD2|TRBJ2-1
TGTGCCAGCAGTTACTCGGGAGGGTACAATGAGCAGTTCTTC
CASSYSGGYNEQFF
>TRBV6-5|many|-|TRBJ2-1
TGTGCCAGCAGTTACGTCTTGGATCCGACCTACAATGAGCAGTTCTTC
CASSYVLDPTYNEQFF
>TRBV7-9|few|TRBD1|TRBJ2-7
TGTGCCAGCAGCTTATTGACAGGGTCGGGCGAGCAGTACTTC
CASSLLTGSGEQYF
>TRBV28|-|TRBD2|TRBJ2-1
TGTGCCAGCAGTTCCCTTCCTTTAGCGGGAGACCCCTACAATGAGCAGTTCTTC
CASSSLPLAGDPYNEQFF
>TRBV27|-|TRBD1|TRBJ1-2
TGTGCCAGCAGCCCAAGGACAGGTTATGGCTACACCTTC
CASSPRTGYGYTF
>TRBV5-1|-|-|TRBJ2-5
TGCGCCAGCAGCTTCGGAGGGGACCAAGAGACCCAGTACTTC
CASSFGGDQETQYF
>TRBV29-1|few|TRBD1|TRBJ1-4
TGCAGCGCCTACAGGGGTGAAAAACTGTTTTTT
CSAYRGEKLFF
>TRBV4-2|few|TRBD2|TRBJ2-7
TGTGCCAGCAGCGCGACTAGCGCGCTCTCCTACGAGCAGTACTTC
CASSATSALSYEQYF
>TRBV7-9|-|TRBD1|TRBJ1-6
TGTGCCAGCAGGGGGAGGGGGCTTGGACCCTCGTCCTATAATTCACCCCTCCACTTT
CASRGRGLGPSSYNSPLHF
>TRBV6-6|few|-|TRBJ2-7
TGTGCCAGCAGTTACCCCCGTAACGAGCAGTACTTC
CASSYPRNEQYF